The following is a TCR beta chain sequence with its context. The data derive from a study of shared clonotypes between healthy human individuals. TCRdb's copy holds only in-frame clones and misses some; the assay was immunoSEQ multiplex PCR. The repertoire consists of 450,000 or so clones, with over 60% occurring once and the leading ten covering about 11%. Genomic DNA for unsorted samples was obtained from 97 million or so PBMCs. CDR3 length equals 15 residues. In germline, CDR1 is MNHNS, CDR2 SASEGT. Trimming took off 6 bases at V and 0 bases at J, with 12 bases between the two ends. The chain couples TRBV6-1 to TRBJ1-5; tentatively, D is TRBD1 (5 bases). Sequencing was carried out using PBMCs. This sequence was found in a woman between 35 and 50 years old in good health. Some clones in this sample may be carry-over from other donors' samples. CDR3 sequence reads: CASRGQGGSNQPQHF. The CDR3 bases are TGTGCCAGCAGGGGCCAGGGCGGTAGCAATCAGCCCCAGCATTTT.